This TCR beta chain is from a study of early T cells in non-severe SARS-CoV-2 infection. Study-level points and caveats: Matching against VDJdb likely underestimated virus-specific expansions, favoring anti-spike CD8.

MiXCR, run by TCRdb on the 5' RACE reads, gives a single entry per CDR3 protein. Of about 50,000 distinct CDR3 sequences detected, approximately 10% appear once; the ten largest clones hold about 12%. J was trimmed by 2 bases and V by 2 bases; bases with no gene match: 3. The germline V gene has CDR1 LNHDA and CDR2 SQIVND (reference sequence). CDR3 size: 15 residues. In regard to this clonotype: Its antigen is not known.

Sequencing was performed on whole blood. The rearrangement joins TRBV19 to TRBJ2-3; TRBD2 matches at 8 bases. The receptor's source is an adult who was a healthcare worker with PCR-confirmed SARS-CoV-2 infection or an uninfected control (not recorded which). The CDR3 protein is CASSITSGHTDTQYF. In DNA, the CDR3 is TGTGCCAGTAGTATAACTAGCGGACACACAGATACGCAGTATTTT.